This entry describes one T cell receptor beta chain. The data stem from a study of blood T cell repertoires in COVID-19. Study at large: The study drew acute and convalescent COVID-19 samples from the United States, Italy and Spain. T cells, B-cell-depleted T cells, or PBMCs provided the cDNA or gDNA that served as material.

Germline V CDR1 and CDR2: SGHVS, FQNEAQ. The CDR3 is made up of 15 amino acids. Trimming shortened V by 5 bases and J by 4 bases, and 17 bases separated the two germline ends. Original data processing: For nucleated cells, counts were estimated from reference gene primer amplification. Clones were read by immunoSEQ multiplex PCR, and TCRdb kept only the in-frame ones, dropping some. V, J and clone size are taken as reported in that table, and D and trimming were inferred from the DNA itself. The sample lists under 400,000 clones, about 86% seen once, with 3.5% to 4.5% in the top ten. The source of this sequence is a middle-aged woman with acute COVID-19. The specimen was PBMCs or T cells enriched from blood (not recorded which). The V call is TRBV7-8, the J call TRBJ1-1; D remains ambiguous. CDR3: CASSPDPGLATEAFF. The CDR3 DNA sequence: TGTGCCAGCAGCCCCGACCCCGGACTGGCCACTGAAGCTTTCTTT. Supplemented by reference TRBV7-8 and TRBJ1-1, the full variable domain reads GAGVSQSPRYKVAKRGQDVALRCDPISGHVSLFWYQQALGQGPEFLTYFQNEAQLDKSGLPSDRFFAERPEGSVSTLKIQRTQQEDSAVYLCASSPDPGLATEAFFGQGTRLTVV.